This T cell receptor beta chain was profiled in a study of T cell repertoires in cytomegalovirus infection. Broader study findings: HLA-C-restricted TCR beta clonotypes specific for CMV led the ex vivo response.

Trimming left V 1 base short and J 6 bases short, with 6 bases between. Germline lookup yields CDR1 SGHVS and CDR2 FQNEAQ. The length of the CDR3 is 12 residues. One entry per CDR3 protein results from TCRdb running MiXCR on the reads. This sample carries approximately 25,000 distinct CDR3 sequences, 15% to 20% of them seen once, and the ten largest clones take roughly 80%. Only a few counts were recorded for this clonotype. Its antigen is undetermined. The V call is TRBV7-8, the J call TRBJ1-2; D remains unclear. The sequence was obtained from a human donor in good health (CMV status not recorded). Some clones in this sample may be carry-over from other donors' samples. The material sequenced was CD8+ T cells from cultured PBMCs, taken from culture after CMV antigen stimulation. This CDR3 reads CASSLDSNGYTF. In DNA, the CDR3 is TGTGCCAGCAGCTTAGACTCCAATGGCTACACCTTC.